Detailed here is one T cell receptor (beta chain). Original methodology: Researchers report that nucleated cell counts were estimated from reference gene primer amplification. Libraries were prepared by immunoSEQ multiplex PCR; TCRdb keeps only in-frame clonotypes and omits some of them. V and J calls plus clone size are reproduced from that table; the DNA served to infer D and trimming. The profile shows about 82,000 clones, more than 75% of them singletons. The data were obtained in a study of blood T cell repertoires in COVID-19. About the study: Specimens from acute and convalescent COVID-19 originated in the United States, Italy and Spain. PBMCs, B-cell-depleted T cells, or T cells provided the cDNA or gDNA that made up the material.

The sample taken for sequencing was peripheral blood. The receptor was isolated from a man aged 50 to 59 with active or convalescent COVID-19.

CDR3 residues: CATSDRTGGTDTQYF. The CDR3 region has the DNA TGTGCCACCAGTGACAGGACTGGAGGCACAGATACGCAGTATTTT. The chain links TRBV24-1 to TRBJ2-3, with D tentatively TRBD2 (5 bases). CDR1 and CDR2 from the germline V gene are KGHDR and SFDVKD. The V and J ends lost 4 bases and 1 base respectively, with 11 bases between them. This CDR3 contains 15 residues.